The 18 T cell receptor beta chains below were found in one sample sequenced in a study of vaccination and CD4 T cells after COVID-19. The treatment here: approximately nine-day PBMC culture with coronavirus spike peptide pools or control peptides (ViraFEST assay). The Oncomine TCR Beta short-read assay sequenced DNA from cultured CD4+ T cells. TCRdb ran MiXCR on the PCR reads and lists one entry per CDR3 protein. The sample holds about 14,000 distinct CDR3 sequences, roughly 73% seen once. Their recognized antigens are unknown. Sequenced sample: CD4+ T cells from blood, cultured in vitro. All receptors come from a human donor who had recovered from COVID-19.

This sequence joins TRBV20-1 and TRBJ2-1; 7 bases match TRBD2. Germline loops: CDR1 DFQATT, CDR2 SNEGSKA (reference sequence). CDR3 size: 15 residues. V lost 3 bases and J lost 9; bases outside the gene matches: 14. The CDR3 region has the DNA TGCAGTGCTAGCCCCCCCCGGGAGGAGGGTGGTGAGCAGTTCTTC. Encoded protein: CSASPPREEGGEQFF.

The gene calls are TRBV6-1 and TRBJ2-5; weak D call: TRBD2 (6 bases). CDR1 is MNHNS and CDR2 is SASEGT in the germline V gene. V lost 8 bases and J lost 5, with 15 bases in between. The CDR3 runs 13 residues. Here the CDR3 DNA reads TGTGCCAGCCGCCGGAGGGGAGTTGAGACCCAGTACTTC. Translation: CASRRRGVETQYF.

The chain combines TRBV6-5 with TRBJ1-1; D might be TRBD1 (6 bases). CDR3 length equals 14 residues. Germline assignment: CDR1 MNHEY and CDR2 SVGAGI. V shed 4 bases and J shed 1 base, with 10 bases lying between them. As DNA, the CDR3 is TGTGCCAGCAGTTCAGGACAGCCGAACACTGAAGCTTTCTTT. Protein: CASSSGQPNTEAFF.

This rearrangement joins TRBV7-9 to TRBJ2-3; possible D gene TRBD1, 6 bases. CDR1 and CDR2 from the germline V gene are SEHNR and FQNEAQ (reference sequence). The V gene lost 4 bases and the J gene lost 1 base, with 21 bases spanning the gap. CDR3 length: 18 residues. CDR3 sequence (DNA): TGTGCCAGCAGCTCCACCCAGGGTAGCAAGGGGGGCACAGATACGCAGTATTTT. Its translation: CASSSTQGSKGGTDTQYF.

The chain recombines TRBV7-2 with TRBJ2-1; 8 nucleotides agree with TRBD1. The CDR3 runs 14 residues. The V and J ends lost 5 bases and 8 bases, in that order; junction bases with no gene match: 8. From germline, CDR1 is SGHTA and CDR2 FQGNSA. The CDR3, as DNA: TGTGCCAGCAGCCCCGGACAGGGTAGGGATGAGCAGTTCTTC. Its translation is CASSPGQGRDEQFF.

The CDR3 spells CASSSGRGVTGELFF. The CDR3 bases are TGTGCCAGCAGTTCGGGTAGGGGGGTCACCGGGGAGCTGTTTTTT. This chain connects TRBV6-5 to TRBJ2-2; D tentatively reads TRBD1 or TRBD2 (6 bases each). This CDR3 has 15 amino acids. V gave up 4 bases and J gave up 4 bases, with 13 bases separating them. CDR1 MNHEY and CDR2 SVGAGI come from the germline V gene.

This clonotype was seen a single time. This rearrangement joins TRBV6-1 to TRBJ2-7; 10 bases are shared with TRBD2. V lost 2 bases and J lost 1; bases outside the gene matches: 8. The CDR3 has 17 amino acids. Germline V CDR1 and CDR2: MNHNS, SASEGT. CDR3 sequence (DNA): TGTGCCAGCAGTGAACCGGGGAGCGGGAGGGGTTCCTACGAGCAGTACTTC. Translated: CASSEPGSGRGSYEQYF.

The chain carries TRBV27 and TRBJ2-3; D gene uncertain. CDR1 is MNHEY, CDR2 SMNVEV, per germline (reference sequence). The CDR3 runs 15 residues. V was cut by 5 bases and J by 0 bases, with 12 bases left in between. The CDR3 sequence is CASSLQWGSTDTQYF. CDR3 nucleotide sequence: TGTGCCAGCAGTCTCCAGTGGGGAAGCACAGATACGCAGTATTTT.

This chain joins TRBV5-1 and TRBJ1-5, with 8 positions matching TRBD1. V gave up 0 bases and J gave up 4 bases; unmatched junction bases: 3. This CDR3 is 15 amino acids long. Germline lookup yields CDR1 SGHRS and CDR2 YFSETQ. The CDR3 coding sequence is TGCGCCAGCAGCTTGGGAGGACAGGGAAATCAGCCCCAGCATTTT. Translation gives CASSLGGQGNQPQHF.

This chain links TRBV19 with TRBJ1-5; no definite D call. The V and J ends lost 5 bases and 4 bases respectively, with 9 bases between them. This CDR3 comprises 13 residues. Per germline, CDR1 LNHDA and CDR2 SQIVND (reference sequence). DNA of the CDR3: TGTGCCAGTAGTCTCGAGACGAATCAGCCCCAGCATTTT. Amino acid sequence: CASSLETNQPQHF.

A remark on this clonotype: The junction departs from the called germline gene at one end, perhaps through a read error. V and J are TRBV20-1 and TRBJ2-7; no reliable D call. The CDR3 covers 11 residues. Germline CDR1 DFQATT, CDR2 SNEGSKA (reference sequence). The CDR3 loop reads CSARDPPEQYF. DNA for the CDR3: TGCAGTGCCAGAGATCCCCCAGAGCAGTACTTC.

The chain couples TRBV10-3 to TRBJ2-1; 12 nucleotides line up with TRBD2. Per germline, CDR1 ENHRY and CDR2 SYGVKD. This CDR3 has 15 amino acids. J gave up 4 bases and V 8 bases, and 6 bases lay outside the gene matches. The CDR3 spells CAIGTTSGRYNEQFF. The DNA for the CDR3 is TGTGCCATCGGCACAACTAGCGGGAGGTACAATGAGCAGTTCTTC.

The chain has TRBV4-3 and TRBJ2-5; no clear D. Between the trimmed V and J ends, which lost 4 bases and 4 bases, there was a span of 13 bases. The germline V gene has CDR1 LGHNA and CDR2 YSLEER. The CDR3 has 14 amino acids. CDR3 protein: CASSPKFLGETQYF. The CDR3 DNA reads as TGCGCCAGCAGCCCCAAGTTTCTAGGAGAGACCCAGTACTTC.

This clonotype came up a few times. This chain uses TRBV6-4 with TRBJ2-3; D assignment may be TRBD1 or TRBD2 (5 bases each). Trimming took off 4 bases at V and 2 bases at J, with 7 bases between the two ends. Germline CDR1 MRHNA, CDR2 SNTAGT. The CDR3 covers 13 residues. The chain's CDR3 is CASSGGPTDTQYF. The CDR3 DNA follows: TGTGCCAGCAGTGGGGGACCCACAGATACGCAGTATTTT.

This clonotype appeared a single time. The rearrangement uses TRBV21-1 and TRBJ1-5; the table's D call, TRBD1, has no DNA check behind it. TRBV21-1 is marked as a pseudogene. CDR3 length equals 14 residues. The CDR3 region is CASSLGGTVQPQHF. The CDR3, as DNA: TGTGCCAGCAGCCTTGGGGGGACGGTGCAGCCCCAGCATTTT.

The V and J genes are TRBV2 and TRBJ1-1; TRBD1 might be the D (5 bases). V shed 6 bases and J shed 4 bases, with 18 bases lying between them. Germline-derived CDR1 and CDR2 are SNHLY and FYNNEI. The CDR3 sequence is 15 residues long. CDR3 loop: CASSLPGSGGTEAFF. In DNA, the CDR3 is TGTGCCAGCAGCCTTCCAGGGAGCGGCGGCACTGAAGCTTTCTTT.

This chain uses TRBV7-9 with TRBJ1-1, with D possibly TRBD1 on 6 matching bases. The germline gives CDR1 SEHNR, CDR2 FQNEAQ (reference sequence). There are 14 residues in the CDR3. V shed 2 bases and J shed 1 base, with 8 bases lying between them. The CDR3 DNA is TGTGCCAGCAGCTTAAGGGGGAAGAACACTGAAGCTTTCTTT. Amino acids: CASSLRGKNTEAFF.

The DNA for the CDR3 is TGTGCCAGCCGCCGATCCGGGGGGTACAATGAGCAGTTCTTC. Its protein is CASRRSGGYNEQFF. The chain joins TRBV11-3 to TRBJ2-1, with 7 bases lining up with TRBD2. The V gene end was trimmed by 8 bases and the J gene end by 4 bases; junction bases not matched to a gene: 8. This CDR3 region has 14 residues. Germline V lookup: CDR1 SGHNT, CDR2 YENEEA.